The next 25 T cell receptor beta chains were all read from a single sample in a study of blood T cell repertoires in COVID-19. Assay used: immunoSEQ multiplex PCR; TCRdb lists only in-frame clones, some missing. The top ten hold less than 1.2% of the sample, which has about 370,000 clones, more than 80% seen once. Sequenced input: PBMCs or T cells enriched from blood (not recorded which). These receptors came from a man aged 18 to 30 who had recovered from COVID-19.

This chain joins TRBV9 and TRBJ1-2; D may be TRBD1 (5 bases). The germline V gene encodes CDR1 SGDLS and CDR2 YYNGEE. V lost 0 bases and J 6 bases, leaving 12 bases between the germline ends. The CDR3 is 14 residues long. CDR3 protein: CASSVGGAKDGYTF. CDR3 in DNA: TGTGCCAGCAGCGTAGGGGGCGCGAAGGATGGCTACACCTTC.

The chain combines TRBV28 with TRBJ1-1; D not certain. This CDR3 is 15 amino acids long. The V and J ends lost 6 bases and 0 bases respectively, with 14 bases between them. Germline assignment: CDR1 MDHEN and CDR2 SYDVKM. CDR3 amino acids: CASSPRGLMNTEAFF. The CDR3 DNA follows: TGTGCCAGCAGCCCCCGGGGATTGATGAACACTGAAGCTTTCTTT.

The chain is built from TRBV2 and TRBJ1-6; D not resolved. The V end lost 5 bases, the J end lost 7 bases, and 12 bases lay between the germline ends. CDR3 length: 14 residues. CDR1 and CDR2 from the germline V gene are SNHLY and FYNNEI. The chain's CDR3 is CASSWTSGNSPLHF. The CDR3 coding sequence is TGTGCCAGCAGTTGGACTTCGGGGAATTCACCCCTCCACTTT.

The genes are TRBV18 and TRBJ1-3; TRBD1 aligns across 9 bases. Trimming at V came to 5 bases and at J to 1 base, leaving 6 bases not matched to a gene. The CDR3 is 16 amino acids. The V gene's germline CDR1 is KGHSH and CDR2 LQKENI. Written as DNA, the CDR3 is TGTGCCAGCTCAGAGACCGGGACAGGGTCTGGAAACACCATATATTTT. Translated, it gives CASSETGTGSGNTIYF.

The chain carries TRBV18 and TRBJ2-5; TRBD1 agrees at 9 bases. V trimming: 4 bases; J trimming: 3 bases; junction bases outside the gene matches: 6. The CDR3 runs 15 residues. CDR1 is KGHSH and CDR2 is LQKENI in the germline V gene. The CDR3 nucleotides are TGTGCCAGCTCACTGGGGACAGGGTCAAAAGAGACCCAGTACTTC. This gives the protein CASSLGTGSKETQYF.

This rearrangement joins TRBV27 to TRBJ1-2; 8 positions match TRBD1. V shed 5 bases and J 2 bases; nucleotides not matched to a gene: 16. The CDR3 consists of 18 residues. CDR1 MNHEY and CDR2 SMNVEV come from the germline V gene (reference sequence). For the CDR3, the DNA is TGTGCCAGCAGTCCGAAGCAGGGGGCGTTGTCCTTCAACTATGGCTACACCTTC. Its protein is CASSPKQGALSFNYGYTF.

CDR3 sequence (DNA): TGTGCCAGCAGCTATACCCTTAGCGGGACCCAATTTCACTACAATGAGCAGTTCTTC. This gives the protein CASSYTLSGTQFHYNEQFF. The V call is TRBV13, the J call TRBJ2-1; 8 bases are shared with TRBD2. The CDR3 has 19 amino acids. The trim removed 4 bases at V and 3 bases at J, leaving 17 bases unmatched. From germline, CDR1 is PRHDT and CDR2 FYEKMQ (reference sequence). The variable domain in full, completed from reference TRBV13 and TRBJ2-1, reads AAGVIQSPRHLIKEKRETATLKCYPIPRHDTVYWYQQGPGQDPQFLISFYEKMQSDKGSIPDRFSAQQFSDYHSELNMSSLELGDSALYFCASSYTLSGTQFHYNEQFFGPGTRLTVL.

V usage is TRBV6-5 and J usage is TRBJ2-7, with 9 bases that match TRBD2. This CDR3 spans 14 amino acids. Germline values: CDR1 MNHEY, CDR2 SVGAGI. V trimming: 6 bases; J trimming: 4 bases; junction bases outside the gene matches: 7. Written as DNA, the CDR3 is TGTGCCAGCAGACCTCCGGGACTAGCTTACGAGCAGTACTTC. Its protein is CASRPPGLAYEQYF.

The V call is TRBV4-3, the J call TRBJ2-5, with a possible D match to TRBD1 (5 bases). V lost 0 bases, J lost 7 bases, and 18 bases lay in between. Germline V gene lookup returns CDR1 LGHNA and CDR2 YSLEER. CDR3 size: 16 residues. The CDR3 region has the DNA TGCGCCAGCAGCCAAGAATTAGGGGCCGTCGCCGGGACCCAGTACTTC. Translated, it gives CASSQELGAVAGTQYF.

The chain couples TRBV3-1 (or the pseudogene TRBV3-2) to TRBJ2-1; 10 nucleotides align to TRBD2. Germline V CDR1 and CDR2: LGHDT, YNNKEL (reference sequence). This CDR3 has 16 amino acids. V trimming: 6 bases; J trimming: 3 bases; junction bases outside the gene matches: 8. CDR3 protein: CASSLPSGGDYNEQFF. The DNA of the CDR3 is TGTGCCAGCAGTCTCCCTAGCGGGGGAGACTACAATGAGCAGTTCTTC.

The rearrangement joins TRBV5-1 to TRBJ2-1, with D possibly being TRBD2 (5 bases). CDR3 length: 17 amino acids. V shed 5 bases and J shed 0 bases, with 18 bases lying between them. CDR1 is SGHRS and CDR2 is YFSETQ in the germline V gene. CDR3 in DNA: TGCGCCAGCAGGTATCCGGACTCACTAAGCTCCTACAATGAGCAGTTCTTC. Translated: CASRYPDSLSSYNEQFF.

The gene calls are TRBV28 and TRBJ2-7; 7 nucleotides agree with TRBD1. Germline V gene lookup returns CDR1 MDHEN and CDR2 SYDVKM. After removal of 10 bases from V and 4 bases from J, the junction contained 4 bases not matched to a gene. The CDR3 length is 11 residues. The CDR3 loop reads CATGQLYEQYF. CDR3 nucleotide sequence: TGTGCCACGGGACAGCTATACGAGCAGTACTTC.

The V call is TRBV30, the J call TRBJ2-7; a weak D match, TRBD2 (5 bases). CDR3 length: 11 amino acids. Trimming shortened V by 1 base and J by 4 bases, and 5 bases separated the two germline ends. Germline lookup yields CDR1 GTSNPN and CDR2 SVGIG (reference sequence). The CDR3 loop is CAWSAGYEQYF. CDR3 in DNA: TGTGCCTGGAGTGCGGGGTACGAGCAGTACTTC.

The chain recombines TRBV4-1 with TRBJ2-7; the D gene is possibly TRBD1 (6 bases). The germline V gene has CDR1 MGHRA and CDR2 YSYEKL. Trimming cost V 0 bases and J 2 bases, with 14 bases left between them. The CDR3 extends over 16 amino acids. The CDR3 DNA reads TGCGCCAGCAGCCAAGATCTGAGGGGGTCCACCTACGAGCAGTACTTC. Residues: CASSQDLRGSTYEQYF.

The chain employs TRBV10-3 and TRBJ1-3; maybe TRBD1 (5 bases). Deletions cut 8 bases from V and 0 bases from J, with 8 bases between. CDR1 and CDR2 (germline): ENHRY, SYGVKD. The CDR3 is made up of 13 amino acids. CDR3 amino acids: CAIATGSGNTIYF. DNA for the CDR3: TGTGCCATCGCAACAGGCTCTGGAAACACCATATATTTT.

The chain recombines TRBV4-1 with TRBJ2-1; 10 nucleotides line up with TRBD2. With V trimmed by 4 bases and J by 7 bases, 10 bases remained unmatched. CDR3 length: 16 residues. Germline-derived CDR1 and CDR2 are MGHRA and YSYEKL. CDR3 DNA: TGCGCCAGCAGCCCATTGGAGCGGGGGGGCCAGAATGAGCAGTTCTTC. Translated: CASSPLERGGQNEQFF.

J is TRBJ2-1 and V is TRBV30, with D possibly TRBD2 on 5 matching bases. Germline V gives CDR1 GTSNPN, CDR2 SVGIG (reference sequence). V shed 1 base and J shed 5 bases, with 12 bases lying between them. The CDR3 is made up of 14 amino acids. CDR3 nucleotide sequence: TGTGCCTGGAGTGAAGGGAGTAGGGACAATGAGCAGTTCTTC. This sequence encodes CAWSEGSRDNEQFF. Together with reference TRBV30 and TRBJ2-1, the CDR3 gives the full variable domain: SQTIHQWPATLVQPVGSPLSLECTVEGTSNPNLYWYRQAAGRGLQLLFYSVGIGQISSEVPQNLSASRPQDRQFILSSKKLLLSDSGFYLCAWSEGSRDNEQFFGPGTRLTVL.

V gene TRBV7-8 combines with J gene TRBJ2-2, with D uncertain. There are 16 residues in the CDR3. CDR1 is SGHVS and CDR2 is FQNEAQ in the germline V gene. V was clipped by 5 bases and J by 0 bases, with 13 bases between them. This CDR3 reads CASSRWAGTNTGELFF. CDR3 nucleotides: TGTGCCAGCAGCCGATGGGCAGGCACGAACACCGGGGAGCTGTTTTTT.

The V gene is TRBV28, the J gene TRBJ2-3; 7 bases are shared with TRBD2. The germline V gene has CDR1 MDHEN and CDR2 SYDVKM. The length of the CDR3 is 14 residues. With V trimmed by 10 bases and J by 2 bases, 9 bases remained unmatched. CDR3 residues: CATIPGGLTDTQYF. CDR3 sequence (DNA): TGTGCCACGATTCCGGGGGGTCTCACAGATACGCAGTATTTT.

The chain couples TRBV4-1 to TRBJ2-1; the match to TRBD2 covers 8 bases. The CDR3 is made up of 15 amino acids. With 4 bases clipped from V and 8 bases from J, the junction kept 10 bases outside the gene matches. Germline CDR1 reads MGHRA; CDR2 reads YSYEKL. For the CDR3, the DNA is TGCGCCAGCAGCCCTTTGAGCGGGAGTAGGGATGAGCAGTTCTTC. Its translation is CASSPLSGSRDEQFF.

CDR3 region: CASSPDSEAFF. The CDR3 DNA reads TGTGCCAGCAGCCCCGACTCTGAAGCTTTCTTT. The chain combines TRBV7-9 with TRBJ1-1; no clear D gene. The CDR3 sequence is 11 residues long. The V and J ends lost 5 bases and 6 bases respectively, with 7 bases between them. Germline V gives CDR1 SEHNR, CDR2 FQNEAQ (reference sequence).

The rearrangement uses TRBV10-1 and TRBJ2-6, with D maybe TRBD2 (6 bases). The CDR3 extends over 16 amino acids. V was pared by 2 bases and J by 4 bases, with 12 bases between. Germline V gene sequence: CDR1 WNHNN, CDR2 SYGVQD (reference sequence). CDR3 amino acids: CASSEGGFSGANVLTF. CDR3 DNA sequence: TGCGCCAGCAGTGAGGGGGGGTTTTCGGGGGCCAACGTCCTGACTTTC.

V is TRBV19 and J is TRBJ2-1; 8 nucleotides agree with TRBD2. Germline values: CDR1 LNHDA, CDR2 SQIVND (reference sequence). This CDR3 spans 15 amino acids. The V gene end was trimmed by 7 bases and the J gene end by 4 bases; junction bases not matched to a gene: 9. DNA of the CDR3: TGTGCCAGTAATCGCAGGACTAGCATTTACAATGAGCAGTTCTTC. Its translation: CASNRRTSIYNEQFF.

The rearrangement links TRBV27 to TRBJ2-5; 12 nucleotides line up with TRBD2. The length of the CDR3 is 19 residues. V shed 5 bases, J shed 1 base, and the junction held 14 bases outside the gene matches. Germline V CDR1 and CDR2: MNHEY, SMNVEV (reference sequence). The CDR3 spells CASSRLLRTSGRSQETQYF. In DNA, the CDR3 is TGTGCCAGCAGTCGGCTCCTTAGAACTAGCGGGAGGAGCCAAGAGACCCAGTACTTC.

This chain links TRBV18 with TRBJ2-1; TRBD2 is a possible D gene (6 bases). V lost 3 bases, J lost 6 bases, and 15 bases lay in between. The CDR3 consists of 15 residues. Germline V gene data show CDR1 as KGHSH and CDR2 as LQKENI. The CDR3 DNA sequence: TGTGCCAGCTCACCGTCGTGGGGGGAGGTCAATGAGCAGTTCTTC. Translating it yields CASSPSWGEVNEQFF.